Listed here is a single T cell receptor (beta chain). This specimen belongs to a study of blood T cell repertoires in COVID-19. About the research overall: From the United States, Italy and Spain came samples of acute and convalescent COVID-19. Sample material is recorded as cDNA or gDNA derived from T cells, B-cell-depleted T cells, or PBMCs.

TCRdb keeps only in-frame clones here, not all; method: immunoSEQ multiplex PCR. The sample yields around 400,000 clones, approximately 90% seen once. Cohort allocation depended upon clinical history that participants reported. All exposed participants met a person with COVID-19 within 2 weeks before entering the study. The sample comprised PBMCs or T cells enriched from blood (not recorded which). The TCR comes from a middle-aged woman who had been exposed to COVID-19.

The CDR3: CATSDFPGRGGDTGELFF. CDR3 coding DNA: TGTGCCACCAGTGATTTCCCGGGGAGGGGAGGAGACACCGGGGAGCTGTTTTTT. This chain joins TRBV24-1 and TRBJ2-2, with 7 bases fitting TRBD2. V lost 1 base, J lost 3 bases, and 10 bases stayed unmatched. The V gene's germline CDR1 is KGHDR and CDR2 SFDVKD. There are 18 residues in the CDR3.